Each of the 26 T cell receptor beta chains below was sequenced from the same sample in a study of PD-L1 blockade in urothelial cancer. Libraries were prepared by immunoSEQ multiplex PCR; TCRdb keeps only in-frame clonotypes and omits some of them. This repertoire shows 100,000 or so clones, 91% found once; its top ten account for over 0.8%. Specimen: PBMCs, collected around atezolizumab (anti-PD-L1) treatment. The receptors derive from a woman aged 80 or older with urothelial cancer.

This sequence joins TRBV30 and TRBJ2-1; 10 bases agree with TRBD2. CDR1 GTSNPN and CDR2 SVGIG come from the germline V gene (reference sequence). The CDR3 totals 15 residues. Unmatched junction bases numbered 13, after V lost 5 bases and J lost 9 bases. CDR3 protein: CAWQIPLAGATEQFF. The CDR3 nucleotides are TGTGCCTGGCAGATTCCGCTAGCGGGAGCTACTGAGCAGTTCTTC.

The chain links TRBV6-1 to TRBJ1-5; D is perhaps TRBD1 (6 bases). The CDR3 loop spans 13 amino acids. V lost 11 bases to trimming and J lost 4 bases, with 15 bases between them. Germline CDR1 MNHNS, CDR2 SASEGT. CDR3 residues: CAAKGGGNQPQHF. Written as DNA, the CDR3 is TGTGCCGCCAAGGGAGGGGGGAATCAGCCCCAGCATTTT.

The chain employs TRBV29-1 and TRBJ2-1; D ambiguous. V was trimmed by 4 bases and J by 6 bases, leaving 13 bases between them. The CDR3 sequence is 13 residues long. Looked up from germline, CDR1 is SQVTM and CDR2 is ANQGSEA. CDR3 sequence reads: CSVVSRNRNEQFF. The CDR3 nucleotides are TGCAGCGTTGTGTCTAGAAACCGCAATGAGCAGTTCTTC.

The gene calls are TRBV28 and TRBJ2-5; TRBD2 is a possible D gene (6 bases). The CDR3 length is 14 residues. With 4 bases removed from V and 7 bases from J, the gap between germline ends came to 16 bases. CDR1 and CDR2 from the germline V gene are MDHEN and SYDVKM. The CDR3 DNA follows: TGTGCCAGCAGTTGGCGCGATGGAGGGTGGACCCAGTACTTC. It is translated as CASSWRDGGWTQYF.

The chain has TRBV5-1 and TRBJ2-2; TRBD1 matches at 9 bases. CDR1 is SGHRS, CDR2 YFSETQ, per germline. This CDR3 contains 15 residues. V lost 6 bases and J lost 3; bases outside the gene matches: 6. CDR3 protein: CASTTRTGDTGELFF. The DNA for the CDR3 is TGCGCCAGCACCACCCGGACAGGGGACACCGGGGAGCTGTTTTTT.

The chain uses TRBV28 and TRBJ1-5, with 8 positions matching TRBD1. CDR1 is MDHEN, CDR2 SYDVKM, per germline. This CDR3 contains 15 residues. J lost 3 bases, V lost 10 bases, and 11 bases had no gene match. The CDR3 DNA is TGTGCCACCGTACCCGGGACAGGTATCAATCAGCCCCAGCATTTT. It yields the protein CATVPGTGINQPQHF.

The chain joins TRBV5-6 to TRBJ2-1; 13 positions agree with TRBD2. Germline CDR1 SGHDT, CDR2 YYEEEE. The CDR3 covers 17 residues. V was pared by 0 bases and J by 8 bases, with 8 bases of the junction left unmatched. CDR3 residues: CASSLGGLAGSKDEQFF. In DNA, the CDR3 is TGTGCCAGCAGCTTGGGGGGACTAGCGGGGTCCAAGGATGAGCAGTTCTTC.

In this sample, this clone turned up once. The chain couples TRBV5-5 to TRBJ1-1; TRBD1 is a possible D gene (5 bases). CDR1 and CDR2 from the germline V gene are SGHKS and YYEKEE (reference sequence). This CDR3 region has 13 residues. Between the trimmed V and J ends, which lost 6 bases and 4 bases, there was a span of 13 bases. The CDR3 loop is CASTQGWGTEAFF. Here the CDR3 DNA reads TGTGCCAGCACCCAGGGATGGGGCACTGAAGCTTTCTTT.

V usage is TRBV7-2 and J usage is TRBJ2-7; 7 bases align to TRBD2. The junction had 8 bases not matched to a gene; V was cut back by 4 bases and J by 5 bases. Germline loops: CDR1 SGHTA, CDR2 FQGNSA. This CDR3 comprises 14 residues. In nucleotides, the CDR3 is TGTGCCAGCAGCTCAACGACTAGCATCCACGAGCAGTACTTC. Protein sequence: CASSSTTSIHEQYF. The entire variable domain, with the rest obtained from reference TRBV7-2 and TRBJ2-7, is as follows: GAGVSQSPSNKVTEKGKDVELRCDPISGHTALYWYRQSLGQGLEFLIYFQGNSAPDKSGLPSDRFSAERTGGSVSTLTIQRTQQEDSAVYLCASSSTTSIHEQYFGPGTRLTVT.

CDR3 DNA sequence: TGCGCCAGCAGCCCGGCAGGGGAAATAGGTCAGCCCCAGCATTTT. Amino acids: CASSPAGEIGQPQHF. V and J are TRBV5-1 and TRBJ1-5; tentatively, D is TRBD1 (6 bases). CDR3 size: 15 residues. CDR1 and CDR2 (germline): SGHRS, YFSETQ. The V end was cut by 4 bases, the J end by 6 bases, with 17 bases between.

This clone was detected once. The chain has TRBV2 and TRBJ2-5; D may be TRBD2 (6 bases). The germline V gene encodes CDR1 SNHLY and CDR2 FYNNEI. V lost 6 bases and J lost 4, with 18 bases in between. The CDR3 spans 15 residues. The CDR3 loop reads CASRVPGVTPETQYF. CDR3 DNA: TGTGCCAGCAGGGTGCCGGGGGTCACCCCAGAGACCCAGTACTTC.

The rearrangement joins TRBV29-1 to TRBJ2-7; 12 bases line up with TRBD2. Trimming removed 7 bases from V and 6 bases from J; junction bases left unmatched: 10. CDR1 and CDR2 from the germline V gene are SQVTM and ANQGSEA. The length of the CDR3 is 14 residues. CDR3 nucleotides: TGCAGCGCATCTAGCGGGAGGGCCCCTAGCGAGCAGTACTTC. Translated, it gives CSASSGRAPSEQYF.

V is TRBV5-4 and J is TRBJ2-1; D is uncertain. The V end was cut by 5 bases, the J end by 4 bases, with 16 bases between. The CDR3 is 15 residues long. Germline V gene sequence: CDR1 SGHNT, CDR2 YYREEE (reference sequence). This chain's CDR3 is CASSPTTSRYNEQFF. The CDR3 DNA is TGTGCCAGCAGTCCGACGACGTCGCGGTACAATGAGCAGTTCTTC. Combining the CDR3 with reference TRBV5-4 and TRBJ2-1 gives the whole variable domain ETGVTQSPTHLIKTRGQQVTLRCSSQSGHNTVSWYQQALGQGPQFIFQYYREEENGRGNFPPRFSGLQFPNYSSELNVNALELDDSALYLCASSPTTSRYNEQFFGPGTRLTVL.

This chain connects TRBV5-1 to TRBJ1-1; tentative D call: TRBD1 (6 bases). V dropped 1 base and J dropped 2 bases, with 12 bases sitting between them. Germline-derived CDR1 and CDR2 are SGHRS and YFSETQ. CDR3 length equals 15 residues. CDR3 region: CASSLQGRGNTEAFF. DNA of the CDR3: TGCGCCAGCAGCTTGCAGGGCAGGGGAAACACTGAAGCTTTCTTT.

The chain is built from TRBV28 and TRBJ2-2, with 7 nucleotides matching TRBD1. The J segment lost 6 bases and the V segment lost 4 bases, leaving 11 bases of the junction unmatched. The germline V gene has CDR1 MDHEN and CDR2 SYDVKM. The CDR3 has 16 amino acids. This CDR3 reads CASSSPSGQGAGELFF. CDR3 DNA: TGTGCCAGCAGTTCTCCCTCGGGGCAGGGGGCCGGGGAGCTGTTTTTT.

The rearrangement links TRBV28 to TRBJ2-7; no clear D gene. Germline V gene lookup returns CDR1 MDHEN and CDR2 SYDVKM. Trimming removed 2 bases at V and 0 bases at J, with 8 bases between. This CDR3 has 14 residues. CDR3 residues: CASSLGWSSYEQYF. CDR3 nucleotide sequence: TGTGCCAGCAGTTTAGGGTGGAGCTCCTACGAGCAGTACTTC.

The V call is TRBV5-1, the J call TRBJ1-5; 9 nucleotides align to TRBD1. Trimming took 0 bases from V and 3 from J; bases not matched to a gene: 4. Germline V CDR1 and CDR2: SGHRS, YFSETQ. The CDR3 is 16 residues long. The CDR3 loop reads CASSLGDRETNQPQHF. CDR3 nucleotides: TGCGCCAGCAGCTTGGGGGACAGGGAGACCAATCAGCCCCAGCATTTT.

Here the CDR3 reads CASSLGQAGANVLTF. As DNA, the CDR3 is TGTGCCAGCAGCTTAGGCCAGGCTGGGGCCAACGTCCTGACTTTC. V and J are TRBV7-6 and TRBJ2-6; D is undetermined. Germline loops: CDR1 SGHVS, CDR2 FNYEAQ. The CDR3 is made up of 15 amino acids. The V end was cut by 1 base, the J end by 2 bases, with 6 bases between.

The rearrangement joins TRBV2 to TRBJ2-2; 9 nucleotides line up with TRBD1. Germline lookup yields CDR1 SNHLY and CDR2 FYNNEI. The V gene end was trimmed by 4 bases and the J gene end by 2 bases; junction bases not matched to a gene: 2. The CDR3 extends over 15 amino acids. DNA of the CDR3: TGTGCCAGCAGTGGGACAGGGGTTAACACCGGGGAGCTGTTTTTT. Amino acids: CASSGTGVNTGELFF.

This chain connects TRBV16 to TRBJ1-5; perhaps TRBD1 as D (6 bases). The CDR3 covers 14 residues. V gave up 7 bases and J gave up 7 bases, with 17 bases separating them. Germline V gene data show CDR1 as KGHSY and CDR2 as FQNENV. The DNA for the CDR3 is TGTGCCAGCAACCTACAGGGCGTTGGGCAGCCCCAGCATTTT. Protein sequence: CASNLQGVGQPQHF.

The V and J genes are TRBV9 and TRBJ2-2; possibly TRBD1 for D (5 bases). CDR3 length: 15 amino acids. Germline V lookup: CDR1 SGDLS, CDR2 YYNGEE. The ends were cut back, 3 bases at V and 2 bases at J, with 11 bases in the middle. The CDR3 loop reads CASSAHGQNTGELFF. Here the CDR3 DNA reads TGTGCCAGCAGCGCCCATGGACAAAACACCGGGGAGCTGTTTTTT.

The chain uses TRBV28 and TRBJ2-7; 9 bases are shared with TRBD1. The germline V gene has CDR1 MDHEN and CDR2 SYDVKM. This CDR3 is built from 15 residues. V lost 5 bases and J lost 5; bases outside the gene matches: 10. CDR3 in DNA: TGTGCCAGCAGTCTACCGGGACAGGGCATCGACGAGCAGTACTTC. Protein sequence: CASSLPGQGIDEQYF.

The chain links TRBV25-1 to TRBJ1-3; TRBD1 agrees at 8 bases. There are 18 residues in the CDR3. CDR1 MGHDK and CDR2 SYGVNS come from the germline V gene. The junction had 14 bases not matched to a gene; V was cut back by 4 bases and J by 3 bases. The CDR3 is CASSGQHTQGALGNTIYF. The CDR3 bases are TGTGCCAGCAGTGGACAACACACTCAGGGGGCGCTTGGAAACACCATATATTTT.

The V gene is TRBV19, the J gene TRBJ2-5; 8 nucleotides match TRBD2. Trimming took 7 bases from V and 4 from J; bases not matched to a gene: 8. The CDR3 is 14 amino acids. The germline CDR1 and CDR2 sequences are LNHDA and SQIVND (reference sequence). This CDR3 is CASNNIAGRETQYF. In DNA, the CDR3 is TGTGCCAGTAATAATATAGCGGGGAGAGAGACCCAGTACTTC.

V is TRBV7-9 and J is TRBJ2-3, with 9 bases lining up with TRBD2. The germline V gene encodes CDR1 SEHNR and CDR2 FQNEAQ (reference sequence). The CDR3 loop spans 15 amino acids. V was clipped by 5 bases and J by 5 bases; unmatched bases: 8. The CDR3 region has the DNA TGTGCCAGCAGCCAGAGTAGCGGGAGCTTAGATACGCAGTATTTT. This sequence encodes CASSQSSGSLDTQYF.

This chain uses TRBV5-8 with TRBJ1-2; D may be TRBD1 (6 bases). The CDR3 runs to 14 residues. CDR1 is SGHTS and CDR2 is YDEGEE in the germline V gene. V lost 1 base to trimming and J lost 4 bases, with 11 bases between them. The CDR3 sequence: CASSLPGQGYGYTF. CDR3 bases: TGTGCCAGCAGCTTGCCGGGACAAGGCTATGGCTACACCTTC.